The rows below give T cell receptor beta chains drawn from one sample of a study of cytomegalovirus exposure and HLA in healthy donors. The repertoire was sequenced with immunoSEQ multiplex PCR; TCRdb's copy has only in-frame clones and lacks some. The data hold 240,000 or so clones, with around 81% observed a single time. The sequenced material came from PBMCs. The receptors stem from a woman in her fifties or sixties in good health and CMV-seropositive. The CDR3 runs from the conserved cysteine through the conserved F or W. D genes are given only for firm matches. Only part of the rows carry a size: once, few, many, or a class if the clone is expanded.

J gene	V gene	D gene	clone size	CDR3 DNA	CDR3 protein
TRBJ1-1	TRBV5-1	TRBD1	-	TGCGCCAGCAGCTTGGGACAGGGGGCTAGGACTGAAGCTTTCTTT	CASSLGQGARTEAFF
TRBJ2-1	TRBV5-4	TRBD2	few	TGTGCCAGCAGCCCCTCGACTAGCGGGAGTTACAATGAGCAGTTCTTC	CASSPSTSGSYNEQFF
TRBJ2-2	TRBV5-6	-	-	TGTGCCAGCAGCTTGGGGACACCCGGGGAGCTGTTTTTT	CASSLGTPGELFF
TRBJ1-2	TRBV5-6	TRBD1	-	TGTGCCAGCAGCTTGGGGACAGGGGGGGCCTATGGCTACACCTTC	CASSLGTGGAYGYTF
TRBJ1-1	TRBV6-6	-	-	TGTGCCAGCAGTCCCGGGACCCGAGACAGGGAAGCTTTCTTT	CASSPGTRDREAFF
TRBJ2-7	TRBV6-6	-	-	TGTGCCAGCAGGCCCGGAGGAAACTACGAGCAGTACTTC	CASRPGGNYEQYF
TRBJ1-1	TRBV19	-	once	TGTGCCAGTAGTTTACAGCGGGCTGGTGATGAAGCTTTCTTT	CASSLQRAGDEAFF
TRBJ2-7	TRBV29-1	TRBD1	-	TGCAGCGTTGAATTGCCAGGACAGGGGGCATACGAGCAGTACTTC	CSVELPGQGAYEQYF
TRBJ2-2	TRBV29-1	TRBD2	-	TGCAGCGTTGGGCGCAGACTAGCGAGGAACACCGGGGAGCTGTTTTTT	CSVGRRLARNTGELFF
TRBJ2-1	TRBV19	TRBD2	-	TGTGCCAGTAAACAGGCCTCTAGCGGGAGGCGGGGTGAGCAGTTCTTC	CASKQASSGRRGEQFF
TRBJ2-7	TRBV11-2	-	few	TGTGCCAGCAGCTTTGGCGGACTCTCCTACGAGCAGTACTTC	CASSFGGLSYEQYF
TRBJ2-3	TRBV7-3	-	-	TGTGCCAGCAGCTTCACAGGGAAGGATACGCAGTATTTT	CASSFTGKDTQYF
TRBJ2-7	TRBV11-3	TRBD1	-	TGTGCCAGCAGCACCTCGTCCGGGACAGCCTACGAGCAGTACTTC	CASSTSSGTAYEQYF
TRBJ2-1	TRBV5-4	-	-	TGTGCCAGCAGCTTGGTGACTCCGCGAGGTTCCAATGAGCAGTTCTTC	CASSLVTPRGSNEQFF
TRBJ1-4	TRBV13	-	-	TGTGCCAGCAGCTTAGGAGGGGTGCGTGAAAAACTGTTTTTT	CASSLGGVREKLFF
TRBJ2-2	TRBV5-1	-	-	TGCGCCAGCCGGGTGGCAGGGGATAACACCGGGGAGCTGTTTTTT	CASRVAGDNTGELFF
TRBJ2-2	TRBV6-1	-	-	TGTGCCAGCAGGCCGGGACTCGTGAACACCGGGGAGCTGTTTTTT	CASRPGLVNTGELFF
TRBJ1-5	TRBV30	-	-	TGTGCCTGGAGTGGAGGCGGGTCTAGCAATCAGCCCCAGCATTTT	CAWSGGGSSNQPQHF
TRBJ2-1	TRBV10-1	-	-	TGCGCCAGCAGTGAGTCCCCTGTGGCCAATGAGCAGTTCTTC	CASSESPVANEQFF
TRBJ1-2	TRBV4-1	-	-	TGCGCCAGCAGCCAAGGGACGGGAGTTAACTATGGCTACACCTTC	CASSQGTGVNYGYTF
TRBJ1-1	TRBV27	TRBD1	-	TGTGCCAGCAGCTTGGACAGGGTTCGGGACACTGAAGCTTTCTTT	CASSLDRVRDTEAFF
TRBJ2-7	TRBV18	TRBD1	few	TGTGCCAGCTCCCCGACAGGGATAGGTTACGAGCAGTACTTC	CASSPTGIGYEQYF
TRBJ2-1	TRBV5-1	TRBD2	-	TGCGCCAGCAGATATGGACTAGATGACATAAATGAGCAGTTCTTC	CASRYGLDDINEQFF
TRBJ2-7	TRBV9	-	-	TGTGCCAGCAGCGTAGCTGTTGGGGGCCCCTACGAGCAGTACTTC	CASSVAVGGPYEQYF
TRBJ2-7	TRBV19	TRBD1	-	TGTGCCAGCGGGACAGGGGTTTCCTACGAGCAGTACTTC	CASGTGVSYEQYF
TRBJ1-1	TRBV27	-	-	TGTGCCAGCAGTTTACGGTACAGGGATCGCACTGAAGCTTTCTTT	CASSLRYRDRTEAFF
TRBJ2-2	TRBV5-6	TRBD1	-	TGTGCCAGCAGCTTGACCGGGACAGCCTACACCGGGGAGCTGTTTTTT	CASSLTGTAYTGELFF
TRBJ1-1	TRBV5-1	-	-	TGCGCCAGCAGCTCTCGGGGAGAGAACACTGAAGCTTTCTTT	CASSSRGENTEAFF
TRBJ2-1	TRBV29-1	TRBD2	-	TGCAGCGTTGGCGGCGGGAGGGACAATGAGCAGTTCTTC	CSVGGGRDNEQFF
TRBJ2-2	TRBV18	TRBD2	few	TGTGCCAGCTCACCCGTACTAGCGGGCACAAACACCGGGGAGCTGTTTTTT	CASSPVLAGTNTGELFF
TRBJ2-7	TRBV6-1	TRBD2	-	TGTGCCAGCAATCCCCCTAGCGGGAGCTCCTACGAGCAGTACTTC	CASNPPSGSSYEQYF
TRBJ2-3	TRBV2	TRBD2	-	TGTGCCAGGGAGACGGGACTAGCGGGAGCCCATACGCAGTATTTT	CARETGLAGAHTQYF
TRBJ2-3	TRBV5-1	TRBD2	-	TGCGCCAGCAGCTTGGGGCTAGCGGGAGCGGATACGCAGTATTTT	CASSLGLAGADTQYF
TRBJ1-2	TRBV7-9	-	few	TGTGCCAGCAGCTTAGTAAAGTTTCCGGGAGACTATGGCTACACCTTC	CASSLVKFPGDYGYTF
TRBJ2-5	TRBV14	-	-	TGTGCCAGCAGCCATCAGCCGTCGGGGGAGACCCAGTACTTC	CASSHQPSGETQYF
TRBJ2-7	TRBV19	TRBD1	once	TGTGCCAGTAGTAGGGGGACAGGCCACTACGAGCAGTACTTC	CASSRGTGHYEQYF
TRBJ2-3	TRBV2	TRBD1	-	TGTGCCAGCAATAAACACAGGGGGCAAGGCACAGATACGCAGTATTTT	CASNKHRGQGTDTQYF
TRBJ2-1	TRBV5-1	TRBD2	-	TGCGCCAGCAGCGTGGGGACTAGCGGGTATAACAATGAGCAGTTCTTC	CASSVGTSGYNNEQFF
TRBJ2-1	TRBV7-6	TRBD1	-	TGTGCCAGCAGCCCTGCGCCCTACAGGGGGCATGAGCAGTTCTTC	CASSPAPYRGHEQFF